These T cell receptor beta chains were read from a single sample in a study of CD8+CD57+ T cells in acquired aplastic anemia. TCRdb reprocessed the reads with MiXCR, giving one entry per CDR3 protein. The sample lists under 350,000 distinct CDR3 sequences; 55% to 65% were seen once. The sequenced sample was sorted CD4+, CD8+, or CD8+CD57+ T cells (not recorded which) from PBMCs. The receptors originated from a human donor with severe aplastic anemia or a healthy control (not recorded which). CDR3s include the opening cysteine and the closing phenylalanine or tryptophan. A D gene is named only where the DNA matches it firmly. Clone size is given for some rows only: seen once, a few or many times, or a class if the clone is expanded.

clone size,D gene,J gene,V gene,CDR3 DNA,CDR3 protein
-,TRBD1,TRBJ1-1,TRBV12-3/TRBV12-4,TGTGCCAGCAGTTTAAGGGCAGGGGGAGGGGAAGCTTTCTTT,CASSLRAGGGEAFF
many,-,TRBJ2-1,TRBV5-8,TGTGCCAGCAGCTTGGGACCAGAGTACAATGAGCAGTTCTTC,CASSLGPEYNEQFF
-,TRBD1,TRBJ1-1,TRBV10-3,TGTGCCATCAGTGAGTCGGGACAGGGGTTAACTGAAGCTTTCTTT,CAISESGQGLTEAFF
-,-,TRBJ1-2,TRBV5-1,TGCGCCAGCAGCCCCTCAGGGTTGGGCTACACCTTC,CASSPSGLGYTF
once,-,TRBJ2-7,TRBV7-2,-,CASSFYICSAPLAGLANGEQYF
many,-,TRBJ2-3,TRBV9,TGTGCCAGCAGCGTAGGGTCGGGCCGCGATACGCAGTATTTT,CASSVGSGRDTQYF
-,TRBD1,TRBJ1-2,TRBV2,TGTGCCAGCAGTCAAGGGACAGGGGGCTTGGGCTACACCTTC,CASSQGTGGLGYTF
once,-,TRBJ2-1,TRBV30,TGTGCCTGGAGTGTTGGGGGGAGGTACAATGAGCAGTTCTTC,CAWSVGGRYNEQFF
-,-,TRBJ2-1,TRBV24-1,TGTGCCACCAGTGATTCGGACAGAGACTACAATGAGCAGTTCTTC,CATSDSDRDYNEQFF
-,-,TRBJ2-7,TRBV5-1,TGCGCCAGCAGCGTAACGGGCGGTGGGGGGCGCCCTGCGCAGTACTTC,CASSVTGGGGRPAQYF
many,-,TRBJ1-5,TRBV5-1,TGCGCCAGCAGCTTGGGAGGGGATAGCAATCAGCCCCAGCATTTT,CASSLGGDSNQPQHF
many,TRBD2,TRBJ2-7,TRBV5-4,TGTGCCAGCACGACCGGGGGGAAGGGTCCCTACGAGCAGTACTTC,CASTTGGKGPYEQYF
-,-,TRBJ1-1,TRBV4-2,TGTGCCAGCAGCCCCGGGTTTTGGGTTGGTGAAGCTTTCTTT,CASSPGFWVGEAFF
-,-,TRBJ1-3,TRBV7-8,TGTGCCAGCAGCTTATCTCAGAGATCTGGAAACACCATATATTTT,CASSLSQRSGNTIYF
-,-,TRBJ2-7,TRBV10-3,TGTGCCATCAGTGACCCGACAGGCCTCCCCTACGAGCAGTACTTC,CAISDPTGLPYEQYF
-,-,TRBJ2-7,TRBV2,TGTGCCAGCAGTGAAGCGCTTCGAGAGATCTCCTACGAGCAGTACTTC,CASSEALREISYEQYF
-,-,TRBJ2-7,TRBV19,TGTGCCAGTAGAAGACAAACTGGAGACTACGAGCAGTACTTC,CASRRQTGDYEQYF
many,-,TRBJ1-2,TRBV12-3/TRBV12-4,TGTGCCAGCAGTTTAAGTGGAAAGGCCGACACTTATGGCTACACCTTC,CASSLSGKADTYGYTF
many,TRBD2,TRBJ2-6,TRBV14,TGTGCCAGCAGCCAGGGAGGGTTCGGGGCCAACGTCCTGACTTTC,CASSQGGFGANVLTF
many,TRBD1,TRBJ1-5,TRBV24-1,TGTGCCACCAGTGACCGGACAGGCATAGGCAATCAGCCCCAGCATTTT,CATSDRTGIGNQPQHF
-,-,TRBJ2-7,TRBV29-1,TGCAGCGTTGAGGGGGCCCACGAGCAGTACTTC,CSVEGAHEQYF
many,-,TRBJ2-5,TRBV7-9,TGTGCCAGCAGCCCCCGGGCGACAAGGGAGACCCAGTACTTC,CASSPRATRETQYF
-,TRBD2,TRBJ2-3,TRBV24-1,TGTGCCACCAGTGACCCTGGACTAGCGGGAGGGGTGGATACGCAGTATTTT,CATSDPGLAGGVDTQYF
many,-,TRBJ1-1,TRBV6-6,TGTGCCAGCAGTTCCCAGGGACCGCTCACTGAAGCTTTCTTT,CASSSQGPLTEAFF
few,-,TRBJ2-1,TRBV24-1,TGTGCCACCAGTGATTTGGGTCCGAGCTCCTACAATGAGCAGTTCTTC,CATSDLGPSSYNEQFF
-,-,TRBJ2-7,TRBV5-8,TGTGCCAGCAGCTTGGCCGATCAAACAGGCTACTCCTACGAGCAGTACTTC,CASSLADQTGYSYEQYF
-,-,TRBJ2-3,TRBV20-1,TGCAGTGCCAGCGGTATTGTGGATACGCAGTATTTT,CSASGIVDTQYF
few,-,TRBJ1-6,TRBV7-8,TGTGCCAGCCGACTTAACGTTTTGGTCTATAATTCACCCCTCCACTTT,CASRLNVLVYNSPLHF
once,TRBD2,TRBJ2-1,TRBV10-3,TGTGCCAGCAGGGGGACTAGCGGGAGGGTCTACAATGAGCAGTTCTTC,CASRGTSGRVYNEQFF
once,-,TRBJ1-4,TRBV5-1,TGCGCCAGCAGCACGGGACATCAGGAAAAACTGTTTTTT,CASSTGHQEKLFF
few,TRBD1,TRBJ1-6,TRBV2,TGTGCCAGCAGGACGGACAGGGATAGTTCACCCCTCCACTTT,CASRTDRDSSPLHF
few,TRBD2,TRBJ2-5,TRBV20-1,TGCAGTGCTGAAAATCCGGGACTAGCGGGGGAAGGAGAGACCCAGTACTTC,CSAENPGLAGEGETQYF
many,TRBD1,TRBJ1-5,TRBV20-1,TGCAGTGCAGCCACAGGGGCGTTTCAGCCCCAGCATTTT,CSAATGAFQPQHF
-,-,TRBJ2-1,TRBV7-9,TGTGCCAGCAGAACCCAAGGGAAGAATGAGCAGTTCTTC,CASRTQGKNEQFF
many,-,TRBJ2-7,TRBV20-1,TGCAGTGCTTGGGATTCTTGGAAGTCCCTTTACGAGCAGTACTTC,CSAWDSWKSLYEQYF
many,-,TRBJ2-2,TRBV6-2/TRBV6-3,TGTGCCAGCCGACAGGTTCACGGGGAGCTGTTTTTT,CASRQVHGELFF
few,-,TRBJ2-7,TRBV2,TGTGCCAGCAGTGGGTCAGGCAGGGGGGCGAGGTACGAGCAGTACTTC,CASSGSGRGARYEQYF
-,-,TRBJ2-3,TRBV9,TGTGCCAGCAGCGTAGACAGGGTCACAGATACGCAGTATTTT,CASSVDRVTDTQYF
many,TRBD1,TRBJ1-4,TRBV28,TGTGCCAGCAGTAACAGGGGGGCAACTAATGAAAAACTGTTTTTT,CASSNRGATNEKLFF
-,-,TRBJ1-2,TRBV19,TGTGCCAGTAAGGTACAGGGCACCTATGGCTACACCTTC,CASKVQGTYGYTF
once,-,TRBJ2-5,TRBV12-3/TRBV12-4,TGTGCCAGCAGTTACCCCAGACTAGGATCTGAAGAGACCCAGTACTTC,CASSYPRLGSEETQYF
-,TRBD2,TRBJ2-1,TRBV10-3,TGTGCCATCAGTCGAACTAGCGGGAGTCCCCATGAGCAGTTCTTC,CAISRTSGSPHEQFF
many,-,TRBJ2-5,TRBV5-1,TGCGCCAGCAGCTTGCTCCAGGGCGGTGAGACCCAGTACTTC,CASSLLQGGETQYF
-,TRBD1,TRBJ1-1,TRBV29-1,TGCAGCGTTCTACAGGGGGCGAATTCAGCTTTCTTT,CSVLQGANSAFF
-,-,TRBJ2-5,TRBV29-1,TGCAGCGTCCTCCGGGACTTCCAAGAGACCCAGTACTTC,CSVLRDFQETQYF